The 13 T cell receptor beta chains presented below share a single source sample, sequenced in a study of blood T cell repertoires in COVID-19. Some clones are missing from TCRdb's copy, which holds only in-frame ones; the method was immunoSEQ multiplex PCR. The repertoire includes 200,000 to 250,000 clones, approximately 78% of them detected once, and about 5% sits in the top ten. Sequencing was performed on peripheral blood. Receptors were obtained from a woman between 65 and 79 years old with COVID-19, enrolled during active disease.

The J gene is TRBJ2-4, the V gene TRBV3-1 (or the pseudogene TRBV3-2); 8 bases line up with TRBD1. Trimming removed 4 bases from V and 3 bases from J; junction bases left unmatched: 8. CDR1 is LGHDT and CDR2 is YNNKEL in the germline V gene (reference sequence). The CDR3 length is 16 residues. The CDR3 sequence: CASSPSTGTGKNIQYF. CDR3 bases: TGTGCCAGCAGCCCTAGCACCGGGACAGGCAAAAACATTCAGTACTTC.

This clone has only a few counts. The same CDR3 is also encoded by other DNA sequences in this sample. V is TRBV5-1 and J is TRBJ2-7, with D possibly being TRBD2 (5 bases). This CDR3 is 14 amino acids long. Germline loops: CDR1 SGHRS, CDR2 YFSETQ. V was trimmed by 0 bases and J by 3 bases, leaving 10 bases between them. CDR3 nucleotide sequence: TGCGCCAGCAGCTTGGTAGCCGGGGACTACGAGCAGTACTTC. It is translated as CASSLVAGDYEQYF.

The gene calls are TRBV9 and TRBJ2-7; unclear D gene. Trimming removed 0 bases at V and 2 bases at J, with 6 bases between. CDR3 length: 13 amino acids. CDR1 and CDR2 (germline): SGDLS, YYNGEE. In DNA, the CDR3 is TGTGCCAGCAGCGTAGGGGCAGCCTACGAGCAGTACTTC. Encoded protein: CASSVGAAYEQYF.

This clone was detected a few times. This chain uses TRBV7-2 with TRBJ1-2; 9 bases align to TRBD1. Germline loops: CDR1 SGHTA, CDR2 FQGNSA. J lost 6 bases, V lost 5 bases, and 22 bases had no gene match. This CDR3 is 19 amino acids long. CDR3 loop: CASSLGVATGGIGSDGYTF. CDR3 DNA sequence: TGTGCCAGCAGCCTGGGGGTGGCGACAGGGGGGATCGGGTCGGATGGCTACACCTTC.

The genes are TRBV6-2 or TRBV6-3 and TRBJ1-5; no definite D call. The CDR3 covers 14 residues. Trimming removed 5 bases at V and 5 bases at J, with 13 bases between. CDR1 is MNHEY and CDR2 is SVGEGT in the germline V gene. The CDR3 region has the DNA TGTGCCAGCAGTCCATTCGCACGGGATCAGCCCCAGCATTTT. This translates into CASSPFARDQPQHF.

The genes are TRBV15 and TRBJ1-5; perhaps TRBD1 as D (6 bases). V was pared by 3 bases and J by 6 bases, with 12 bases between. Germline assignment: CDR1 LNHNV and CDR2 YYDKDF (reference sequence). The CDR3 spans 14 residues. CDR3 nucleotides: TGTGCCACCAGCAGGCAGGGGTTGGTTCAGCCCCAGCATTTT. Amino acid sequence: CATSRQGLVQPQHF.

The count of this clone is one. CDR3 sequence (DNA): TGCGCCAGCAGCCAGGGCCGGGGGGCCAACACAGATACGCAGTATTTT. Protein sequence: CASSQGRGANTDTQYF. The V and J genes are TRBV4-1 and TRBJ2-3, with a weak D call TRBD2 (7 bases). The CDR3 extends over 16 amino acids. Germline assignment: CDR1 MGHRA and CDR2 YSYEKL. Trimming took 3 bases from V and 2 from J, leaving 15 bases between them.

The chain is built from TRBV19 and TRBJ1-5, with D maybe TRBD1 (5 bases). Germline CDR1 and CDR2: LNHDA and SQIVND (reference sequence). Trimming pared 9 bases from V and 0 bases from J, leaving 15 bases between. The CDR3 contains 15 residues. CDR3 sequence: CASNRGRSSNQPQHF. The CDR3 DNA reads TGTGCCAGCAATAGGGGCAGAAGTAGCAATCAGCCCCAGCATTTT.

The table lists this clone with a count of one. J is TRBJ1-5 and V is TRBV7-2, with D unclear. V gave up 5 bases and J gave up 5 bases, with 16 bases separating them. Germline V CDR1 and CDR2: SGHTA, FQGNSA. This CDR3 spans 15 amino acids. The CDR3 loop is CASSPGISFHQPQHF. For the CDR3, the DNA is TGTGCCAGCAGCCCCGGGATTTCCTTCCATCAGCCCCAGCATTTT.

The gene calls are TRBV19 and TRBJ2-1; a possible D gene is TRBD2 (5 bases). Trimming cost V 6 bases and J 8 bases, with 20 bases left between them. CDR3 length: 15 amino acids. Germline V gives CDR1 LNHDA, CDR2 SQIVND (reference sequence). This CDR3 is CASSVPDHVRDEQFF. The CDR3 DNA reads as TGTGCCAGTAGCGTCCCGGACCACGTGAGGGATGAGCAGTTCTTC.

This clone was seen just once. CDR3 protein: CASSGQRNTEAFF. The DNA for the CDR3 is TGTGCCAGTAGCGGACAGAGGAACACTGAAGCTTTCTTT. This chain links TRBV19 with TRBJ1-1; a possible D gene is TRBD1 (6 bases). Trimming removed 6 bases from V and 1 base from J, with 9 bases in between. The CDR3 length is 13 residues. Germline-derived CDR1 and CDR2 are LNHDA and SQIVND (reference sequence).

The CDR3 loop reads CASSGPSAGAVTDTQYF. The CDR3 DNA sequence: TGCGCCAGCAGCGGACCCTCGGCGGGGGCGGTCACAGATACGCAGTATTTT. The rearrangement joins TRBV5-1 to TRBJ2-3; D may be TRBD2 (7 bases). V was trimmed by 4 bases and J by 2 bases, leaving 20 bases between them. Germline lookup yields CDR1 SGHRS and CDR2 YFSETQ. The CDR3 runs to 17 residues.

The chain recombines TRBV28 with TRBJ1-2, with TRBD1 matching over 7 bases. The V and J ends lost 2 bases and 4 bases, in that order; junction bases with no gene match: 1. The CDR3 is 13 residues long. Germline CDR1 is MDHEN and CDR2 is SYDVKM. The CDR3 nucleotides read TGTGCCAGCAGTTTAAGGGACAGCTATGGCTACACCTTC. It translates to CASSLRDSYGYTF.